This TCR beta chain was obtained from a study of OX40 agonist ivuxolimab in advanced cancers. About the research overall: Dose-escalation patients suffered from hepatocellular carcinoma, melanoma, renal cell or head and neck cancer. Findings and caveats of the study: On average, CD8+ T cells had more expanded clones than CD4+.

Data came from immunoSEQ multiplex PCR; TCRdb stores just in-frame clones and leaves some out. The sample consists of around 950 clones, roughly four fifths of them appearing once. In regard to this clone: Its antigen remains unidentified.

Trimming shortened V by 4 bases and J by 1 base, and 1 base separated the two germline ends. Germline CDR1 DFQATT, CDR2 SNEGSKA (reference sequence). The CDR3 consists of 11 residues. The material sequenced was CD4+ or CD8+ T cells sorted from blood, taken in a trial of the OX40 agonist ivuxolimab. The TCR originated in an adult with an advanced solid tumor such as melanoma, head and neck, liver or kidney cancer. V is TRBV20-1 and J is TRBJ2-2, with D uncertain. The CDR3 loop reads CSAKNTGELFF. The CDR3 nucleotides read TGCAGTGCTAAGAACACCGGGGAGCTGTTTTTT.